Sequencing of this T cell receptor (beta chain) was carried out in a study of early T cells in non-severe SARS-CoV-2 infection. Study summary: The authors sequenced bulk RNA from unsorted whole blood, leaving chains unpaired.

Germline CDR1 and CDR2: MDHEN and SYDVKM. This CDR3 has 14 amino acids. V was pared by 3 bases and J by 1 base, with 8 bases between. MiXCR was run by TCRdb on the 5' RACE reads, yielding one entry per CDR3 protein. The sample shows over 60,000 distinct CDR3 sequences, roughly 12% of them seen only once. This clonotype was recorded a few times. This receptor was taken from an adult who was a healthcare worker with PCR-confirmed SARS-CoV-2 infection or an uninfected control (not recorded which). The V call is TRBV28, the J call TRBJ2-3, with unresolved D. The material was whole blood, obtained at baseline. CDR3 nucleotides: TGTGCCAGCAGTTTGACCTTCCGCACAGATACGCAGTATTTT. This encodes CASSLTFRTDTQYF.